This TCR beta chain emerged from a study of early T cells in non-severe SARS-CoV-2 infection. About the study: It was bulk RNA from unsorted whole blood that was sequenced, and the chains were unpaired.

General study results and limits: Anti-spike CD8 responses were favored by VDJdb matching, which missed private and CD4 specificities.

Each cDNA molecule carried a unique molecular identifier. TCRdb itself ran the 5' RACE reads through MiXCR, one entry per CDR3 protein. Seen here are about 83,000 distinct CDR3 sequences, about 9.4% observed once, and the top ten hold approximately 8%. This clonotype was counted a few times. Its specificity is unknown. Per the germline V gene, CDR1 is MNHNS and CDR2 is SASEGT. This CDR3 comprises 14 residues. The germline V and J ends were trimmed by 6 bases and 6 bases, with 14 bases remaining between them. The material was whole blood, obtained at baseline. The TCR sequence derives from an adult who was a healthcare worker with PCR-confirmed SARS-CoV-2 infection or an uninfected control (not recorded which). The chain carries TRBV6-1 and TRBJ2-2; a weak D match, TRBD2 (5 bases). The CDR3 region is CASRGEQRAGELFF. The DNA of the CDR3 is TGTGCCAGCAGGGGAGAGCAGAGGGCCGGGGAGCTGTTTTTT.